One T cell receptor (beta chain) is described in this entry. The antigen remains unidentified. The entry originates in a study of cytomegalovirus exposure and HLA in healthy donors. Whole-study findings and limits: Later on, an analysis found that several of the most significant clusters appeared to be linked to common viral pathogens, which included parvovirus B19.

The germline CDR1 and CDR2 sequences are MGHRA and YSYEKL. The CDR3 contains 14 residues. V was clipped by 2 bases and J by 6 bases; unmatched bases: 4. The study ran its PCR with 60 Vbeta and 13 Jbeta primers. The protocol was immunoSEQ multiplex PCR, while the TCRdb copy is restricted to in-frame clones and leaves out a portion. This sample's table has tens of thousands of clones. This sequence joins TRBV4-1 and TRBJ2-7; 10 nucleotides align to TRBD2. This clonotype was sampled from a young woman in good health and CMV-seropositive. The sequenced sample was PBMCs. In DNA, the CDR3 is TGCGCCAGCAGCCAAACTAGCGGGACCCGCGAGCAGTACTTC. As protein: CASSQTSGTREQYF.